A single T cell receptor (beta chain) is shown here with its context. Its specificity is not known. The entry originates in a study of cytomegalovirus exposure and HLA in healthy donors. Findings of the study overall: Sequencing depth across donors, presence/absence analyses assumed, was roughly uniform. One later analysis reportedly identified an Asian-associated ancestry cluster that showed fewer N-insertions than the roughly 700-donor mean.

The CDR3 is 16 residues long. Germline values: CDR1 SGHRS, CDR2 YFSETQ. The trim removed 4 bases at V and 3 bases at J, leaving 12 bases unmatched. 13 Jbeta primers and 60 Vbeta primers were used for the PCR. TCRdb's table, derived via immunoSEQ multiplex PCR, lists solely in-frame clones and lacks some. The data show approximately 300,000 clones, over 70% seen once. The chain couples TRBV5-1 to TRBJ2-5, with 7 positions matching TRBD1. The sequencing sample was made of PBMCs. The receptor's source is a girl aged 2 to 10 in good health and CMV-seronegative. The DNA of the CDR3 is TGCGCCAGCAGCCCCACTGGGGGACAGCTTAAAGAGACCCAGTACTTC. Translating gives CASSPTGGQLKETQYF.